The 17 T cell receptor beta chains below were found in one sample sequenced in a study of blood T cells in healthy people across ages. A sample-barcoded 5' primer and a J-beta primer mix were used in a second PCR of about 7 to 12 cycles. TCRdb reprocessed the 5' RACE reads via MiXCR and lists one record per CDR3 protein. The sample consists of about a million distinct CDR3 sequences, just over 50% of them appearing once. Sample: blood. These receptors all come from a woman aged 55-70 years in good health.

V usage is TRBV20-1 and J usage is TRBJ2-2, with TRBD2 matching over 8 bases. V gave up 0 bases and J gave up 6 bases; unmatched junction bases: 12. Per the germline V gene, CDR1 is DFQATT and CDR2 is SNEGSKA (reference sequence). The CDR3 covers 17 residues. The CDR3 here is CSARDGMREARPGELFF. Written as DNA, the CDR3 is TGCAGTGCTAGAGATGGGATGCGGGAGGCCAGGCCCGGGGAGCTGTTTTTT.

As DNA, the CDR3 is TGCAGTGCTAGAGACACAGGGGGCACTTCCATGGGCACAGATACGCAGTATTTT. It specifies CSARDTGGTSMGTDTQYF. The chain has TRBV20-1 and TRBJ2-3, with TRBD1 matching over 9 bases. This CDR3 is built from 18 residues. Germline assignment: CDR1 DFQATT and CDR2 SNEGSKA (reference sequence). Unmatched junction bases numbered 11, after V lost 0 bases and J lost 1 base.

This clonotype appeared a few times. The rearrangement links TRBV20-1 to TRBJ2-7, with D possibly being TRBD2 (5 bases). Germline CDR1 DFQATT, CDR2 SNEGSKA (reference sequence). The length of the CDR3 is 15 residues. The V end lost 6 bases, the J end lost 0 bases, and 18 bases lay between the germline ends. The CDR3 is CSARKRSVSSYEQYF. The CDR3 DNA follows: TGCAGTGCACGGAAACGTAGCGTGAGCTCCTACGAGCAGTACTTC.

The count of this clonotype is one. The CDR3 here is CASSTGLRKNEQFF. CDR3 nucleotides: TGTGCCAGCAGCACCGGACTGCGCAAAAATGAGCAGTTCTTC. J is TRBJ2-1 and V is TRBV12-3 or TRBV12-4; possibly TRBD2 for D (5 bases). With 6 bases removed from V and 7 bases from J, the gap between germline ends came to 16 bases. This CDR3 contains 14 residues.

This chain joins TRBV4-1 and TRBJ2-7; TRBD1 matches at 8 bases. This CDR3 comprises 16 residues. Germline trimming cut 2 bases from V and 2 bases from J; bases unmatched to any gene: 8. The germline V gene encodes CDR1 MGHRA and CDR2 YSYEKL. The CDR3 DNA reads TGCGCCAGCAGCCAAACTTTGACAGGGGCCCCCTACGAGCAGTACTTC. Protein sequence: CASSQTLTGAPYEQYF.

The J gene is TRBJ2-7, the V gene TRBV29-1; 10 bases line up with TRBD1. The CDR3 runs 14 residues. Per germline, CDR1 SQVTM and CDR2 ANQGSEA. Unmatched junction bases numbered 12, after V lost 6 bases and J lost 7 bases. The CDR3 coding sequence is TGCAGCGTCAGCAAGACAGGGGGCTCGGGGGAGCAGTACTTC. Its translation: CSVSKTGGSGEQYF.

The chain links TRBV24-1 to TRBJ2-1; D is uncertain. Germline CDR1 reads KGHDR; CDR2 reads SFDVKD. CDR3 size: 15 residues. The V end lost 2 bases, the J end lost 1 base, and 8 bases lay between the germline ends. CDR3 nucleotides: TGTGCCACCAGTGATTGGCACGTATCCTACAATGAGCAGTTCTTC. Protein product: CATSDWHVSYNEQFF.

The rearrangement joins TRBV6-6 to TRBJ2-7, with TRBD2 identical over 12 bases. CDR3 size: 16 residues. Looked up from germline, CDR1 is MNHNY and CDR2 is SVGAGI (reference sequence). V shed 6 bases, J shed 2 bases, and the junction held 8 bases outside the gene matches. The CDR3 sequence is CASRPPGLAGTYEQYF. The DNA of the CDR3 is TGTGCCAGCAGACCGCCGGGACTAGCGGGTACCTACGAGCAGTACTTC.

This chain links TRBV7-2 with TRBJ2-6, with unresolved D. CDR1 and CDR2 (germline): SGHTA, FQGNSA. The CDR3 has 16 amino acids. Trimming shortened V by 2 bases and J by 1 base, and 9 bases separated the two germline ends. The CDR3 nucleotides are TGTGCCAGCAGCTTACTTGTCGCATCTGGGGCCAACGTCCTGACTTTC. The encoded protein is CASSLLVASGANVLTF.

This clonotype was seen a single time. This chain connects TRBV5-6 to TRBJ2-7, with D hard to call. Trimming took 4 bases from V and 2 from J, leaving 16 bases between them. This CDR3 has 15 amino acids. In germline, CDR1 is SGHDT, CDR2 YYEEEE. CDR3 nucleotides: TGTGCCAGCAGCGGTTTGAGCTCGTCGCCCTACGAGCAGTACTTC. Its translation is CASSGLSSSPYEQYF.

This clonotype has more than one count but fewer than ten. The rearrangement joins TRBV9 to TRBJ1-2; no clear D gene. The germline V gene encodes CDR1 SGDLS and CDR2 YYNGEE. There are 13 residues in the CDR3. The V end was cut by 0 bases, the J end by 4 bases, with 7 bases between. CDR3 loop: CASSVGTIYGYTF. As DNA, the CDR3 is TGTGCCAGCAGCGTAGGGACCATCTATGGCTACACCTTC.

In the case of this clonotype: One junction end disagrees with the germline gene, perhaps due to a read error. The V call is TRBV12-3 or TRBV12-4, the J call TRBJ2-3; possible D gene TRBD2, 6 bases. The CDR3 totals 15 residues. Here the CDR3 DNA reads TGTGCCAGCAGATTTAGCGGAGTTCGGTCAGATGCGCAGTATTTT. This gives the protein CASRFSGVRSDAQYF.

This clonotype was seen more than once but under ten times. This chain uses TRBV5-1 with TRBJ2-1; 8 bases are shared with TRBD2. CDR1 and CDR2 (germline): SGHRS, YFSETQ. The CDR3 has 15 residues. J gave up 4 bases and V 0 bases, and 3 bases lay outside the gene matches. The CDR3 sequence is CASSLVTSGYNEQFF. As DNA, the CDR3 is TGCGCCAGCAGCTTGGTAACTAGCGGTTACAATGAGCAGTTCTTC. Filled out from reference TRBV5-1 and TRBJ2-1, the complete variable domain reads KAGVTQTPRYLIKTRGQQVTLSCSPISGHRSVSWYQQTPGQGLQFLFEYFSETQRNKGNFPGRFSGRQFSNSRSEMNVSTLELGDSALYLCASSLVTSGYNEQFFGPGTRLTVL.

J is TRBJ2-7 and V is TRBV28, with no clear D. V shed 6 bases and J shed 3 bases, with 15 bases lying between them. The germline gives CDR1 MDHEN, CDR2 SYDVKM. This CDR3 has 14 amino acids. The DNA for the CDR3 is TGTGCCAGCAGCCTACACGATTACAACTACGAGCAGTACTTC. Its protein is CASSLHDYNYEQYF.

This sequence joins TRBV10-3 and TRBJ2-3, with 16 bases that match TRBD2. The CDR3 runs 16 residues. Looked up from germline, CDR1 is ENHRY and CDR2 is SYGVKD. The V and J ends lost 6 bases and 4 bases, in that order; junction bases with no gene match: 4. The CDR3: CAISTGTSGRADTQYF. The CDR3 DNA is TGTGCCATCAGCACCGGGACTAGCGGGAGGGCAGATACGCAGTATTTT.

J is TRBJ2-1 and V is TRBV20-1; 7 bases match TRBD2. Germline V gene lookup returns CDR1 DFQATT and CDR2 SNEGSKA (reference sequence). CDR3 size: 10 residues. Trimming at V came to 6 bases and at J to 10 bases, leaving 3 bases not matched to a gene. The CDR3 loop is CSAWGGEQFF. The CDR3, as DNA: TGCAGTGCCTGGGGGGGGGAGCAGTTCTTC.

This clonotype has just a few counts. The chain recombines TRBV2 with TRBJ2-7, with 7 bases lining up with TRBD1. CDR1 is SNHLY and CDR2 is FYNNEI in the germline V gene. The CDR3 runs to 13 residues. Unmatched junction bases numbered 5, after V lost 4 bases and J lost 5 bases. CDR3: CASSAEGANEQYF. As DNA, the CDR3 is TGTGCCAGCAGTGCAGAGGGGGCCAACGAGCAGTACTTC.